This entry lists 8 T cell receptor beta chains sequenced from one sample in a study of STAT5B mutations in CD4+ large granular lymphocyte leukemia. Only in-frame clones appear in the TCRdb table, and some are missing; sequencing was by immunoSEQ multiplex PCR. The sample consists of 15,000 to 20,000 clones, around 84% of them appearing once. Sequencing was carried out using CD4+ T cells from blood buffy coats. These receptors were taken from a human donor in good health.

The rearrangement joins TRBV6-1 to TRBJ2-5, with 9 bases aligning to TRBD1. Trimming took 4 bases from V and 5 from J; bases not matched to a gene: 8. Per the germline V gene, CDR1 is MNHNS and CDR2 is SASEGT. CDR3 length equals 15 residues. The CDR3 region is CASSVRQGDFETQYF. The CDR3 DNA follows: TGTGCCAGCAGTGTGAGACAGGGGGACTTCGAGACCCAGTACTTC.

The J gene is TRBJ2-7, the V gene TRBV7-9, with TRBD2 as a possible D gene (5 bases). The CDR3 is made up of 12 amino acids. Per germline, CDR1 SEHNR and CDR2 FQNEAQ (reference sequence). Trimming took off 7 bases at V and 6 bases at J, with 13 bases between the two ends. The DNA of the CDR3 is TGTGCCAGCAAGAATCCCGGGGTCGAGCAGTACTTC. Translating it yields CASKNPGVEQYF.

This chain links TRBV10-2 with TRBJ2-7; 7 positions match TRBD2. V shed 8 bases and J 4 bases; nucleotides not matched to a gene: 5. The CDR3 sequence is 12 residues long. Germline V gene lookup returns CDR1 WSHSY and CDR2 SAAADI. The CDR3 DNA follows: TGCGCCAGCCAGAGCGGGGATTACGAGCAGTACTTC. Translating gives CASQSGDYEQYF.

CDR3 in amino acids: CASSSQGYGYTF. The DNA for the CDR3 is TGTGCCAGCAGCTCACAGGGGTATGGCTACACCTTC. The chain employs TRBV14 and TRBJ1-2; 7 nucleotides agree with TRBD1. The CDR3 covers 12 residues. The V and J ends lost 5 bases and 5 bases, in that order; junction bases with no gene match: 2. Germline loops: CDR1 SGHDN, CDR2 FVKESK.

CDR3 sequence: CASTQSTNTQYF. The CDR3, as DNA: TGTGCCAGCACTCAGTCCACTAATACGCAGTATTTT. The chain carries TRBV6-1 and TRBJ2-3; D uncertain. The CDR3 is 12 residues long. Per germline, CDR1 MNHNS and CDR2 SASEGT. Between the trimmed V and J ends, which lost 7 bases and 7 bases, there was a span of 12 bases.

This chain links TRBV5-4 with TRBJ2-7, with D tentatively TRBD1 (5 bases). The CDR3 loop spans 12 amino acids. Germline CDR1 is SGHNT and CDR2 is YYREEE (reference sequence). Trimming cost V 7 bases and J 0 bases, with 8 bases left between them. The CDR3 sequence: CASGRDSYEQYF. In nucleotides, the CDR3 is TGTGCCAGCGGCAGGGACTCCTACGAGCAGTACTTC. The full variable domain, in which reference TRBV5-4 and TRBJ2-7 provide the parts outside the CDR3, is ETGVTQSPTHLIKTRGQQVTLRCSSQSGHNTVSWYQQALGQGPQFIFQYYREEENGRGNFPPRFSGLQFPNYSSELNVNALELDDSALYLCASGRDSYEQYFGPGTRLTVT.

The gene calls are TRBV7-2 and TRBJ1-5; no firm D call. The germline CDR1 and CDR2 sequences are SGHTA and FQGNSA. Trimming stripped 1 base from V and 2 bases from J, with 6 bases between. This CDR3 region has 14 residues. In DNA, the CDR3 is TGTGCCAGCAGCTTAGGACGGGGCAATCAGCCCCAGCATTTT. It is translated as CASSLGRGNQPQHF.

This clone qualifies as medium-sized. The chain carries TRBV5-8 and TRBJ1-3, with D possibly being TRBD1 (6 bases). V lost 2 bases and J lost 3, with 9 bases in between. Germline values: CDR1 SGHTS, CDR2 YDEGEE. This CDR3 has 14 amino acids. DNA for the CDR3: TGTGCCAGCAGCTTTACAGGGAGTGGAAACACCATATATTTT. It specifies CASSFTGSGNTIYF.